In this sample, the clone carrying this T cell receptor beta chain turned up once. Measured with immunoSEQ multiplex PCR; TCRdb has only the in-frame clones, and not every one. The sample yields 200,000 to 300,000 clones, about 85% seen once. The data derive from a study of blood T cell repertoires in COVID-19. Study summary: The origin of the acute and convalescent COVID-19 samples was the United States, Italy and Spain.

In germline, CDR1 is SNHLY, CDR2 FYNNEI. This CDR3 has 17 residues. V was clipped by 6 bases and J by 3 bases; unmatched bases: 13. Sequencing was carried out using peripheral blood. The chain recombines TRBV2 with TRBJ2-4; 8 bases agree with TRBD1. This sequence was found in a man aged 55 to 69 with acute or convalescent COVID-19. The CDR3 nucleotides are TGTGCCAGCAGAGCGTGGGTAAGGACAGGGCGCAAAAACATTCAGTACTTC. Amino acid sequence: CASRAWVRTGRKNIQYF.